This TCR beta chain originates from a study of response to subunit inactivated influenza vaccine. This clonotype was seen at least ten times. The CDR3 sequence is 15 residues long. The V end lost 0 bases, the J end lost 1 base, and 8 bases lay between the germline ends. Germline V CDR1 and CDR2: SGHRS, YFSETQ. Each CDR3 protein is one row after TCRdb ran MiXCR on the RT-PCR reads. The data show around 600,000 distinct CDR3 sequences, 10% to 12% seen once. These data were also reused for a study on T cells expressing NK-cell markers. That source reports: TCR beta cDNA was made by 5'RACE template switching with UMIs. Sequencing covered eight donors, seven HCMV-seropositive and one seronegative. The study found dominant NKG2C+ clonotypes at about 1.0-8% of CD8+ T cells in five or six donors.

V and J are TRBV5-1 and TRBJ2-1; no firm D call. This specimen consisted of PBMCs from blood, obtained on the day of vaccination. This TCR was sampled from a man over 45 who received an inactivated influenza vaccine. DNA of the CDR3: TGCGCCAGCAGCTTGGCGGTAGGGTCCTACAATGAGCAGTTCTTC. Encoded protein: CASSLAVGSYNEQFF.